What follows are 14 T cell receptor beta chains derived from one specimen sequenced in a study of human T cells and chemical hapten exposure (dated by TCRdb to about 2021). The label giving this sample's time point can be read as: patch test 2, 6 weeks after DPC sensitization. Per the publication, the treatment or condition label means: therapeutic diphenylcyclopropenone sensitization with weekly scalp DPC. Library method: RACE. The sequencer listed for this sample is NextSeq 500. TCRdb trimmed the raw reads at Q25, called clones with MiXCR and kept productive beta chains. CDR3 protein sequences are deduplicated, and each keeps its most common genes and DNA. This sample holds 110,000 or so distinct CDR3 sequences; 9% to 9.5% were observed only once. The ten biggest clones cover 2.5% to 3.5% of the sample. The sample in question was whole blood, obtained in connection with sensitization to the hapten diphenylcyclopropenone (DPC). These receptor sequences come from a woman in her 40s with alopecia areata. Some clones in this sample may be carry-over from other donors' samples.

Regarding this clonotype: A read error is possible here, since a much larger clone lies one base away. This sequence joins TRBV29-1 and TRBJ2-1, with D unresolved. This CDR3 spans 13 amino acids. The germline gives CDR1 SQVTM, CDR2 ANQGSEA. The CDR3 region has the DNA TGCAGCGTAGAGGTACGCTCCTACAATGAGCAGATCTTC. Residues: CSVEVRSYNEQIF.

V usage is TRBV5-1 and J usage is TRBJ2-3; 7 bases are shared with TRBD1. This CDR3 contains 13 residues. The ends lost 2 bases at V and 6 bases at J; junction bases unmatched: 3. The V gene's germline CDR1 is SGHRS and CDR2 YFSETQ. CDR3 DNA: TGCGCCAGCAGCTTCCAGGGGGAGGATACGCAGTATTTT. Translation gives CASSFQGEDTQYF.

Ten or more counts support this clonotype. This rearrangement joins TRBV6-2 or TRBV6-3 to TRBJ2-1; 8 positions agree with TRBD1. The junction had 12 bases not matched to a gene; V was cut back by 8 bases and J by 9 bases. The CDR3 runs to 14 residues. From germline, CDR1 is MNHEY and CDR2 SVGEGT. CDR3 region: CASGTRGRRGEQFF. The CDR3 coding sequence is TGTGCCAGCGGAACCAGGGGGCGGAGGGGTGAGCAGTTCTTC.

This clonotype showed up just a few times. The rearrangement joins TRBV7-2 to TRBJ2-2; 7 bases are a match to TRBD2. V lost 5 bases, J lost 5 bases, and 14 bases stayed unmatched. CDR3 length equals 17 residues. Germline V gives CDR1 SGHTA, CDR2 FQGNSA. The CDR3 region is CASSPRSGAGWTGELFF. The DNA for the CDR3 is TGTGCCAGCAGCCCGAGGTCTGGAGCGGGGTGGACCGGGGAGCTGTTTTTT.

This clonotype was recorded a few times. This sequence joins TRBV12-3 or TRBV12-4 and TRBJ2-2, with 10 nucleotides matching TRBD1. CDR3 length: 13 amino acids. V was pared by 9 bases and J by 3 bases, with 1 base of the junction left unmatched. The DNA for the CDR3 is TGTGCCAGTGGACAGGGGGACACCGGGGAGCTGTTTTTT. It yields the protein CASGQGDTGELFF.

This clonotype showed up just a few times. The CDR3 loop reads CASSPRLGSNTEAFF. CDR3 nucleotide sequence: TGTGCCAGCAGCCCCCGGCTAGGGTCGAACACTGAAGCTTTCTTT. The gene calls are TRBV7-2 and TRBJ1-1; D uncertain. V dropped 5 bases and J dropped 1 base, with 14 bases sitting between them. From germline, CDR1 is SGHTA and CDR2 FQGNSA. The CDR3 is made up of 15 amino acids.

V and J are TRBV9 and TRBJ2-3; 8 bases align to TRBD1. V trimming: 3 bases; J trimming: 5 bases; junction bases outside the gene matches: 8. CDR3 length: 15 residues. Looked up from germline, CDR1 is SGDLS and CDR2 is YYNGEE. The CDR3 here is CASSGTSGGLDTQYF. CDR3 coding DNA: TGTGCCAGCAGCGGGACGTCAGGGGGCTTAGATACGCAGTATTTT.

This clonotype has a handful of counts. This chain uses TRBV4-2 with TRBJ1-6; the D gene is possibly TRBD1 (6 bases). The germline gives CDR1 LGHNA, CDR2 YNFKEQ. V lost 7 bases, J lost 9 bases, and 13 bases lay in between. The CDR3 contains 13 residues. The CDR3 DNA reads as TGTGCCAGCACCTTCCGAGGGGGTTCACCCCTCCACTTT. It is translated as CASTFRGGSPLHF.

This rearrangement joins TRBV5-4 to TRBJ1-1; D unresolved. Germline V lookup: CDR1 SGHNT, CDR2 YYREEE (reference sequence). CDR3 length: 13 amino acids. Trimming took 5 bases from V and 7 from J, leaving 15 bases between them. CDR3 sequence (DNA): TGTGCCAGCAGTCCGGGATTGGCCCTTGAAGCTTTCTTT. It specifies CASSPGLALEAFF.

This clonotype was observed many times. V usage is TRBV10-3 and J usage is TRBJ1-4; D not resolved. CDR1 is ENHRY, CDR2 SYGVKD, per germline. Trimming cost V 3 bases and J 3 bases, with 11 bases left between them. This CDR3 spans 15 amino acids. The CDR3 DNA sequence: TGTGCCATCAGTGAATCTGGGCAAGCTAATGAAAAACTGTTTTTT. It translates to CAISESGQANEKLFF.

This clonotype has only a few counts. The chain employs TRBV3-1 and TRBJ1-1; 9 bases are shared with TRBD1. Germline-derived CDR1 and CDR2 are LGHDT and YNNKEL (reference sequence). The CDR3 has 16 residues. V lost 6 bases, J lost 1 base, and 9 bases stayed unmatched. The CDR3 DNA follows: TGTGCCAGCAGTCCCCCCGGGACAGGGAAGAACACTGAAGCTTTCTTT. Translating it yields CASSPPGTGKNTEAFF.

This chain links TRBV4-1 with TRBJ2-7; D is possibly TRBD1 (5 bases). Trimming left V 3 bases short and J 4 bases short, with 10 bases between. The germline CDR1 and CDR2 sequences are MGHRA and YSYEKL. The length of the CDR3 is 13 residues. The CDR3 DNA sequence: TGCGCCAGCAGCCATGTACAGGCGTACGAGCAGTACTTC. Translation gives CASSHVQAYEQYF.

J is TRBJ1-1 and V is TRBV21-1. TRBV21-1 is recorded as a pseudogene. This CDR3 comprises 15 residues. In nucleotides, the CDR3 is TGTGCCAGCAGCAAGTCAACGGGGAGGAACACTGAAGCTTTCTTT. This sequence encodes CASSKSTGRNTEAFF.

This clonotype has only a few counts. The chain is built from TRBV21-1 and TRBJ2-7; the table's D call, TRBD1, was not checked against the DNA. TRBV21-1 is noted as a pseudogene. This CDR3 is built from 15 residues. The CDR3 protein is CASSVSRDSPYEQYF. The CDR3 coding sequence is TGTGCCAGCAGCGTCTCGAGGGACAGCCCCTACGAGCAGTACTTC.